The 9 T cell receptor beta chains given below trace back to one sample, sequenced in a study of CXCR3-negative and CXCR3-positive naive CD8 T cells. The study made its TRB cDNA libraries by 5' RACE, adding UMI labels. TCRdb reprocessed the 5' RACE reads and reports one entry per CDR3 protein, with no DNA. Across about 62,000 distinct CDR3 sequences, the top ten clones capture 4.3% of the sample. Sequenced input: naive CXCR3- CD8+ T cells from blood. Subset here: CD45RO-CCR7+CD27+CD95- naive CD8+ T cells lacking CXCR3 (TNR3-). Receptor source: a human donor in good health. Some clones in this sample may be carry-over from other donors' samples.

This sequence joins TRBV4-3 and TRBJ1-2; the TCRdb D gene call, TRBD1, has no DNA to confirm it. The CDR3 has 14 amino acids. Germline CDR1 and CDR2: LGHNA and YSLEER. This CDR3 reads CASSQGRGDYGYTF.

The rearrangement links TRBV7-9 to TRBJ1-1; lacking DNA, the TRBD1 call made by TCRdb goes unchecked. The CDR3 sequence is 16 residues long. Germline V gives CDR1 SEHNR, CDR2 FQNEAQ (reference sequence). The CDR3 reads CASTPLEGQGNTEAFF.

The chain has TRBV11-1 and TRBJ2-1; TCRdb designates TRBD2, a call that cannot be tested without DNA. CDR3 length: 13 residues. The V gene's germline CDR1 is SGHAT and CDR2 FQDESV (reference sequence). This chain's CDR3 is CASSLARTWEQFF.

The CDR3 here is CASSLGPGMNTEAFF. The chain uses TRBV13 and TRBJ1-1; the D gene TCRdb calls, TRBD1, cannot be checked with no DNA. Germline assignment: CDR1 PRHDT and CDR2 FYEKMQ (reference sequence). CDR3 size: 15 residues.

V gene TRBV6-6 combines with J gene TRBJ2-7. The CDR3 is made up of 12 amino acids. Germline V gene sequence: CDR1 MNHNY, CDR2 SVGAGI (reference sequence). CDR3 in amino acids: CASSYPNYEQYF.

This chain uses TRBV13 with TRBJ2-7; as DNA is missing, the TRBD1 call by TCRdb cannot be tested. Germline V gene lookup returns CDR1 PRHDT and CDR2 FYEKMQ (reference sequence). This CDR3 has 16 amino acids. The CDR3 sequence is CASSAGGTGGVYEQYF.

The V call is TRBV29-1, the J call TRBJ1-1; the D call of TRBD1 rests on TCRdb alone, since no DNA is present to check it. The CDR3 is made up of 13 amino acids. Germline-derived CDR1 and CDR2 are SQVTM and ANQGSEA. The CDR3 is CSVDYGGHTEAFF.

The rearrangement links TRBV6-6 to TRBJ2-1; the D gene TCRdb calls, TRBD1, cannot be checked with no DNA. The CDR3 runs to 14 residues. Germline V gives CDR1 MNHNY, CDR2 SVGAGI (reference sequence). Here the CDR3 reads CASSYKGDTNEQFF.

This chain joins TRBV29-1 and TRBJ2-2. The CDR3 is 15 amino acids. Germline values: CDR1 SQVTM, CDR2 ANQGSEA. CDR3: CSVEDRSSNTGELFF.